The 31 T cell receptor beta chains below all came from one sample that was sequenced in a study of blood T cell repertoires in COVID-19. Libraries were prepared by immunoSEQ multiplex PCR; TCRdb keeps only in-frame clonotypes and omits some of them. The sample includes 250,000 to 350,000 clones, approximately 90% of them seen just once. Sequencing was performed on peripheral blood. The receptors here all came from a woman aged 45-65 years who had recovered from COVID-19.

The gene calls are TRBV19 and TRBJ1-6; 9 nucleotides line up with TRBD1. CDR3 length equals 13 residues. CDR1 and CDR2 from the germline V gene are LNHDA and SQIVND (reference sequence). The trim removed 9 bases at V and 7 bases at J, leaving 4 bases unmatched. For the CDR3, the DNA is TGTGCCAGCCTAGACAGGGGGAATTCACCCCTCCACTTT. Translating it yields CASLDRGNSPLHF.

V usage is TRBV5-1 and J usage is TRBJ2-5; TRBD1 agrees at 10 bases. CDR1 is SGHRS, CDR2 YFSETQ, per germline. Losses at the gene ends were 5 bases for V and 5 bases for J; bases not matched to a gene: 9. This CDR3 has 15 amino acids. CDR3 loop: CASRQTGGSSETQYF. In DNA form, the CDR3 reads TGCGCCAGCAGGCAGACAGGGGGCTCTTCGGAGACCCAGTACTTC.

The CDR3 spells CAWDRQGRHEQYF. For the CDR3, the DNA is TGTGCCTGGGACCGACAGGGAAGGCACGAGCAGTACTTC. V is TRBV30 and J is TRBJ2-7; TRBD1 matches at 7 bases. Germline trimming cut 5 bases from V and 5 bases from J; bases unmatched to any gene: 9. Germline V gene sequence: CDR1 GTSNPN, CDR2 SVGIG (reference sequence). The CDR3 spans 13 residues.

There are a few counts of this clone. V and J are TRBV7-2 and TRBJ1-5; D is possibly TRBD1 (6 bases). V shed 4 bases and J shed 5 bases, with 15 bases lying between them. Looked up from germline, CDR1 is SGHTA and CDR2 is FQGNSA. CDR3 length: 15 amino acids. The CDR3 nucleotides are TGTGCCAGCAGCTCGAGGACAGCGCCATATCAGCCCCAGCATTTT. Translating it yields CASSSRTAPYQPQHF.

The V call is TRBV4-3, the J call TRBJ2-1, with 9 bases that match TRBD2. J gave up 9 bases and V 3 bases, and 15 bases lay outside the gene matches. Germline lookup yields CDR1 LGHNA and CDR2 YSLEER. CDR3 size: 17 residues. CDR3 sequence (DNA): TGCGCCAGCAGCCAGGCTCAGAGCGGGCTAGCGGGATTTGAGCAGTTCTTC. It translates to CASSQAQSGLAGFEQFF.

The chain recombines TRBV28 with TRBJ1-1; perhaps TRBD1 as D (5 bases). V was shortened by 7 bases and J by 1 base, with 13 bases between the two germline ends. Germline loops: CDR1 MDHEN, CDR2 SYDVKM. The CDR3 has 14 amino acids. The CDR3 DNA follows: TGTGCCAGCACCTCAGGGACTTCGAACACTGAAGCTTTCTTT. This gives the protein CASTSGTSNTEAFF.

V and J are TRBV5-1 and TRBJ1-2, with 7 bases lining up with TRBD1. After removal of 2 bases from V and 7 bases from J, the junction contained 11 bases not matched to a gene. CDR1 and CDR2 (germline): SGHRS, YFSETQ. The CDR3 sequence is 15 residues long. The CDR3, as DNA: TGCGCCAGCAGCTTCCGGGACAGTAAATACGCTGGCTACACCTTC. Amino acids: CASSFRDSKYAGYTF.

This chain uses TRBV18 with TRBJ1-1; possibly TRBD1 for D (5 bases). CDR3 size: 13 residues. Trimming left V 6 bases short and J 1 base short, with 9 bases between. Germline CDR1 reads KGHSH; CDR2 reads LQKENI. The CDR3 here is CASSQTENTEAFF. The DNA for the CDR3 is TGTGCCAGCTCTCAGACAGAGAACACTGAAGCTTTCTTT. The full variable domain, rest sourced from reference TRBV18 and TRBJ1-1, is NAGVMQNPRHLVRRRGQEARLRCSPMKGHSHVYWYRQLPEEGLKFMVYLQKENIIDESGMPKERFSAEFPKEGPSILRIQQVVRGDSAAYFCASSQTENTEAFFGQGTRLTVV.

The chain recombines TRBV7-2 with TRBJ2-6, with 8 positions matching TRBD1. CDR1 and CDR2 from the germline V gene are SGHTA and FQGNSA. The J segment lost 1 base and the V segment lost 5 bases, leaving 4 bases of the junction unmatched. CDR3 length: 16 amino acids. The CDR3 reads CASSTRQGSGANVLTF. The CDR3 region has the DNA TGTGCCAGCAGCACCCGACAGGGGTCTGGGGCCAACGTCCTGACTTTC.

This clone was seen just once. The V call is TRBV21-1, the J call TRBJ2-2; TRBD1 is the table's D call and was not checked against the DNA. TRBV21-1 is termed a pseudogene. The CDR3 consists of 21 residues. CDR3 in amino acids: CASSARVRGEEKTTNTGELFF. In nucleotides, the CDR3 is TGTGCCAGCAGCGCCCGAGTCAGGGGGGAAGAAAAGACAACGAACACCGGGGAGCTGTTTTTT.

The V gene is TRBV19, the J gene TRBJ1-2, with D perhaps TRBD1 (6 bases). This CDR3 comprises 14 residues. Germline V gene lookup returns CDR1 LNHDA and CDR2 SQIVND (reference sequence). Between the trimmed V and J ends, which lost 1 base and 2 bases, there was a span of 8 bases. CDR3 sequence reads: CASSIGTANYGYTF. DNA for the CDR3: TGTGCCAGTAGTATAGGGACAGCAAACTATGGCTACACCTTC. Full variable domain (remainder filled in from reference TRBV19 and TRBJ1-2): DGGITQSPKYLFRKEGQNVTLSCEQNLNHDAMYWYRQDPGQGLRLIYYSQIVNDFQKGDIAEGYSVSREKKESFPLTVTSAQKNPTAFYLCASSIGTANYGYTFGSGTRLTVV.

The chain carries TRBV27 and TRBJ2-7, with 7 bases lining up with TRBD1. The germline CDR1 and CDR2 sequences are MNHEY and SMNVEV (reference sequence). Germline trimming cut 6 bases from V and 3 bases from J; bases unmatched to any gene: 8. The CDR3 spans 14 residues. The CDR3 sequence is CASSRTGAFYEQYF. CDR3 DNA sequence: TGTGCCAGCAGCAGGACAGGCGCCTTCTACGAGCAGTACTTC.

The chain links TRBV18 to TRBJ2-7, with 11 bases matching TRBD2. This CDR3 has 17 amino acids. The germline V gene encodes CDR1 KGHSH and CDR2 LQKENI. V shed 2 bases, J shed 3 bases, and the junction held 9 bases outside the gene matches. The CDR3 DNA is TGTGCCAGCTCACCATCCTTAGCGGGGGGGTATCACTACGAGCAGTACTTC. Translation gives CASSPSLAGGYHYEQYF. The full variable domain, its missing parts supplied by reference TRBV18 and TRBJ2-7, is NAGVMQNPRHLVRRRGQEARLRCSPMKGHSHVYWYRQLPEEGLKFMVYLQKENIIDESGMPKERFSAEFPKEGPSILRIQQVVRGDSAAYFCASSPSLAGGYHYEQYFGPGTRLTVT.

As to this clone: One end of the junction does not line up with germline, which may come from a read error. V gene TRBV5-1 combines with J gene TRBJ2-5, with D tentatively TRBD2 (6 bases). CDR3 length: 13 residues. The germline V gene encodes CDR1 SGHRS and CDR2 YFSETQ. The DNA for the CDR3 is TGCGCCAGCAGTTTGGGCGGGGTTGGGAGCCAGTACTTC. It encodes CASSLGGVGSQYF. The whole variable domain, filled in from reference TRBV5-1 and TRBJ2-5, reads KAGVTQTPRYLIKTRGQQVTLSCSPISGHRSVSWYQQTPGQGLQFLFEYFSETQRNKGNFPGRFSGRQFSNSRSEMNVSTLELGDSALYLCASSLGGVGSQYFGPGTRLLVL.

This clone has just one count. V usage is TRBV16 and J usage is TRBJ1-2; the match to TRBD1 covers 8 bases. The V gene's germline CDR1 is KGHSY and CDR2 FQNENV. CDR3 size: 17 residues. Trimming at V came to 1 base and at J to 8 bases, leaving 15 bases not matched to a gene. CDR3 DNA sequence: TGTGCCAGCAGCCAATGGGTTACGGACAGGGCCCTGGGCGGCTACACCTTC. Protein: CASSQWVTDRALGGYTF.

This clone was observed once. The chain combines TRBV4-3 with TRBJ2-1; 7 nucleotides line up with TRBD2. J gave up 0 bases and V 0 bases, and 11 bases lay outside the gene matches. There are 19 residues in the CDR3. CDR1 LGHNA and CDR2 YSLEER come from the germline V gene. The CDR3 loop is CASSQEIVGRGYSYNEQFF. CDR3 DNA sequence: TGCGCCAGCAGCCAAGAAATTGTCGGGCGGGGGTACTCCTACAATGAGCAGTTCTTC.

This clone appeared a few times. The rearrangement uses TRBV27 and TRBJ2-7; maybe TRBD1 (6 bases). Germline CDR1 is MNHEY and CDR2 is SMNVEV (reference sequence). Trimming took 6 bases from V and 3 from J, leaving 15 bases between them. The CDR3 spans 14 residues. The CDR3 region is CASSPSGVVYEQYF. The DNA for the CDR3 is TGTGCCAGCAGCCCCTCAGGGGTAGTCTACGAGCAGTACTTC.

This rearrangement joins TRBV7-6 to TRBJ2-1, with D possibly being TRBD2 (5 bases). V was trimmed by 6 bases and J by 5 bases, leaving 23 bases between them. The CDR3 totals 17 residues. The V gene's germline CDR1 is SGHVS and CDR2 FNYEAQ. CDR3 nucleotides: TGTGCCAGCAGTCGAGCGACCCCGAGACACGGGGACAATGAGCAGTTCTTC. Protein sequence: CASSRATPRHGDNEQFF.

V usage is TRBV14 and J usage is TRBJ2-7, with a possible D match to TRBD1 (6 bases). In germline, CDR1 is SGHDN, CDR2 FVKESK. This CDR3 spans 16 amino acids. Trimming removed 4 bases from V and 4 bases from J, with 20 bases in between. The CDR3 here is CASSPLGGRPTYEQYF. CDR3 DNA: TGTGCCAGCAGCCCCCTAGGGGGACGGCCGACGTACGAGCAGTACTTC.

The chain carries TRBV5-1 and TRBJ2-5; maybe TRBD1 (6 bases). V dropped 3 bases and J dropped 2 bases, with 8 bases sitting between them. The germline V gene encodes CDR1 SGHRS and CDR2 YFSETQ. The CDR3 extends over 13 amino acids. The CDR3 spells CASSWTVQETQYF. CDR3 sequence (DNA): TGCGCCAGCAGCTGGACAGTTCAAGAGACCCAGTACTTC.

This clone was seen only a few times. This chain links TRBV19 with TRBJ2-1; the match to TRBD2 covers 8 bases. The germline V gene encodes CDR1 LNHDA and CDR2 SQIVND (reference sequence). With V trimmed by 5 bases and J by 8 bases, 2 bases remained unmatched. This CDR3 contains 12 residues. The CDR3 protein is CASSFGGDEQFF. The CDR3 bases are TGTGCCAGTAGTTTCGGGGGGGATGAGCAGTTCTTC.

This clone was recorded only once. This sequence joins TRBV18 and TRBJ1-3, with TRBD1 matching 7 bases. There are 16 residues in the CDR3. V was pared by 5 bases and J by 1 base, with 8 bases of the junction left unmatched. CDR1 is KGHSH, CDR2 LQKENI, per germline. The chain's CDR3 is CASSTTGPASGNTIYF. The CDR3 nucleotides are TGTGCCAGCTCAACGACAGGGCCGGCTTCTGGAAACACCATATATTTT.

In its sample, this clone was seen a few times. The chain recombines TRBV5-1 with TRBJ1-5; a weak D match, TRBD1 (5 bases). The V and J ends lost 0 bases and 1 base respectively, with 8 bases between them. The CDR3 loop spans 15 amino acids. Germline lookup yields CDR1 SGHRS and CDR2 YFSETQ. The CDR3 sequence is CASSLEGQSNQPQHF. The CDR3 DNA reads as TGCGCCAGCAGCTTGGAGGGGCAGAGCAATCAGCCCCAGCATTTT.

With regard to this clone: One end of the junction fails to match germline, which may point to a read error. This chain connects TRBV7-7 to TRBJ1-1, with no clear D. CDR3 length: 15 residues. In germline, CDR1 is SSHAT, CDR2 FNYEAQ (reference sequence). The CDR3 region is CASSLESEGDTEAFF. The CDR3 region has the DNA TGTGCTAGCAGCTTAGAGAGTGAGGGAGACACTGAAGCTTTCTTT.

The CDR3, as DNA: TGTGCCAGCAGTTTATCGGGACTAGCGGCTACCTACGAGCAGTACTTC. This codes for CASSLSGLAATYEQYF. V gene TRBV28 combines with J gene TRBJ2-7, with 11 bases identical to TRBD2. From germline, CDR1 is MDHEN and CDR2 SYDVKM. The CDR3 has 16 residues. V lost 1 base, J lost 2 bases, and 4 bases stayed unmatched. Full variable domain (outside the CDR3, taken from reference TRBV28 and TRBJ2-7): DVKVTQSSRYLVKRTGEKVFLECVQDMDHENMFWYRQDPGLGLRLIYFSYDVKMKEKGDIPEGYSVSREKKERFSLILESASTNQTSMYLCASSLSGLAATYEQYFGPGTRLTVT.

V and J are TRBV27 and TRBJ2-1, with 9 bases fitting TRBD2. Per germline, CDR1 MNHEY and CDR2 SMNVEV (reference sequence). V shed 5 bases, J shed 4 bases, and the junction held 12 bases outside the gene matches. CDR3 length: 17 amino acids. The CDR3 loop reads CASSKVRLAASYNEQFF. In DNA form, the CDR3 reads TGTGCCAGCAGTAAGGTCAGACTAGCGGCTTCATACAATGAGCAGTTCTTC.

This clone was seen a single time. This chain connects TRBV5-5 to TRBJ1-1; D gene unclear. The CDR3 contains 15 residues. Looked up from germline, CDR1 is SGHKS and CDR2 is YYEKEE (reference sequence). Trimming removed 2 bases at V and 1 base at J, with 12 bases between. The CDR3 protein is CASSLLVIKNTEAFF. The CDR3 DNA reads TGTGCCAGCAGCTTACTAGTGATCAAGAACACTGAAGCTTTCTTT.

V gene TRBV5-1 combines with J gene TRBJ1-5; 8 bases match TRBD1. Per the germline V gene, CDR1 is SGHRS and CDR2 is YFSETQ. With V trimmed by 2 bases and J by 0 bases, 16 bases remained unmatched. CDR3 length: 20 residues. CDR3 nucleotide sequence: TGCGCCAGCAGCTTACGCCCCCTGGGACAGGCCGCAAATAGCAATCAGCCCCAGCATTTT. It specifies CASSLRPLGQAANSNQPQHF.

This chain uses TRBV5-1 with TRBJ1-2; D possibly corresponds to TRBD1 (6 bases). This CDR3 contains 16 residues. The germline CDR1 and CDR2 sequences are SGHRS and YFSETQ. Deletions cut 0 bases from V and 3 bases from J, with 15 bases between. The CDR3 reads CASSLVAAQGYYGYTF. The CDR3, as DNA: TGCGCCAGCAGCTTGGTGGCGGCACAGGGATACTATGGCTACACCTTC.

The chain combines TRBV4-1 with TRBJ2-3, with D maybe TRBD2 (6 bases). The CDR3 runs 15 residues. The germline CDR1 and CDR2 sequences are MGHRA and YSYEKL. Trimming removed 0 bases at V and 4 bases at J, with 11 bases between. CDR3 coding DNA: TGCGCCAGCAGCCAAGATGGTCGGGGGTCAGATACGCAGTATTTT. The encoded protein is CASSQDGRGSDTQYF.

This chain joins TRBV6-1 and TRBJ1-3; D is possibly TRBD1 (6 bases). The CDR3 spans 18 residues. The germline V gene has CDR1 MNHNS and CDR2 SASEGT. V was trimmed by 3 bases and J by 0 bases, leaving 18 bases between them. The CDR3 sequence is CASSERSTGTYSGNTIYF. The CDR3 region has the DNA TGTGCCAGCAGTGAGAGATCTACAGGGACCTACTCTGGAAACACCATATATTTT.